The present TCR beta chain was sequenced within a study of blood T cell repertoires in COVID-19. Trimming removed 8 bases from V and 4 bases from J, with 21 bases in between. From germline, CDR1 is SGHAT and CDR2 FQNNGV. The CDR3 runs to 17 residues. TCRdb's copy holds only in-frame clones and misses some; the assay was immunoSEQ multiplex PCR. The sample contains 150,000 to 200,000 clones, 70% to 90% of which appear only once. The clonotype was recovered from a man between 60 and 70 years old with acute or convalescent COVID-19. The J gene is TRBJ1-6, the V gene TRBV11-2; TRBD1 is a possible D gene (6 bases). Sequencing was carried out using peripheral blood. CDR3 nucleotide sequence: TGTGCCAGCCGGGGGCGAGGGGAGGGACAATATAATTCACCCCTCCACTTT. This translates into CASRGRGEGQYNSPLHF.